These T cell receptor beta chains were read from a single sample in a study of cytomegalovirus exposure and HLA in healthy donors. The repertoire was sequenced with immunoSEQ multiplex PCR; TCRdb's copy has only in-frame clones and lacks some. The data show 100,000 to 150,000 clones, around nine tenths seen once. The sequenced material came from PBMCs. The receptors were gathered from a woman in her 30s in good health and CMV-seronegative. CDR3s include the opening cysteine and the closing phenylalanine or tryptophan. The order of the fields is J gene, V gene, D gene, clone size, CDR3 DNA, CDR3 protein. A D gene is named only where the DNA matches it firmly. Part of the rows lack a size; the others show once, few, many or a class for expanded clones.

>TRBJ1-1|TRBV10-3|TRBD1|-
TGTGCCGTCACCGGGACAGGGGGCGCAGGCACTGAAGCTTTCTTT
CAVTGTGGAGTEAFF
>TRBJ1-1|TRBV19|-|-
TGTGCCAGTAGTGACGACAGAATGAACACTGAAGCTTTCTTT
CASSDDRMNTEAFF
>TRBJ2-2|TRBV25-1|TRBD1|-
TGTGCCAGCAGAATTCCGGGACAGGGCGCCACCGGGGAGCTGTTTTTT
CASRIPGQGATGELFF
>TRBJ1-2|TRBV6-5|TRBD1|-
TGTGCCAGCAGCGGGGGACAGACTAATGGCTACACCTTC
CASSGGQTNGYTF
>TRBJ1-4|TRBV5-5|TRBD1|-
TGTGCCAGCAGCTCTGGACAGGTCTTAGAAAAACTGTTTTTT
CASSSGQVLEKLFF
>TRBJ1-1|TRBV5-1|-|-
TGCGCCAGCAGCATCCAGGGCGCGGCCCTGAACACTGAAGCTTTCTTT
CASSIQGAALNTEAFF
>TRBJ2-2|TRBV19|TRBD2|-
TGTGCCAGTAGTCTCCAGGGCGGGGGCACCGGGGAGCTGTTTTTT
CASSLQGGGTGELFF
>TRBJ1-3|TRBV7-8|-|-
TGTGCCAGCAGCTTAGAGAGAATCCTCGGAAACACCATATATTTT
CASSLERILGNTIYF
>TRBJ1-1|TRBV29-1|-|-
TGCAGCGTTAGGGTAGCGAGTACTGAAGCTTTCTTT
CSVRVASTEAFF
>TRBJ2-1|TRBV27|-|-
TGTGCCAGCAGTTCCCCCCTCGGGACAACTTACAATGAGCAGTTCTTC
CASSSPLGTTYNEQFF
>TRBJ2-7|TRBV6-5|TRBD2|many
TGTGCCAGCAGTAGGTCTAGCGGGAGTAGTTACGAGCAGTACTTC
CASSRSSGSSYEQYF
>TRBJ2-7|TRBV4-2|-|-
TGTGCCAGCAGCCAAGAAGGCAGGGCCCACGAGCAGTACTTC
CASSQEGRAHEQYF
>TRBJ1-1|TRBV5-1|TRBD1|-
TGCGCCAGCAGCTATGGACAGGGGGCCCCGAACACTGAAGCTTTCTTT
CASSYGQGAPNTEAFF
>TRBJ1-1|TRBV6-6|-|-
TGTGCCAGCAGTTACTACAGGACCCTTGAAGCTTTCTTT
CASSYYRTLEAFF
>TRBJ1-4|TRBV28|-|-
TGTGCCAGCAGTTTACTCCACAGGGCGATAAATGAAAAACTGTTTTTT
CASSLLHRAINEKLFF
>TRBJ2-3|TRBV28|TRBD1|-
TGTGCCAGCAGTGGTCAGGGGGCTTCATTCAGCATCACAGATACGCAGTATTTT
CASSGQGASFSITDTQYF
>TRBJ1-1|TRBV9|-|-
TGTGCCAGCAGCGGGCGGGGGGGCACAGCTTTCTTT
CASSGRGGTAFF
>TRBJ2-1|TRBV6-5|-|-
TGTGCCAGCAGTTTAATCCCTAGGGGTGAGCAGTTCTTC
CASSLIPRGEQFF
>TRBJ2-6|TRBV6-1|-|few
TGTGCCAGCAGTGAAATCCAGTCTGGGGCCAACGTCCTGACTTTC
CASSEIQSGANVLTF
>TRBJ2-2|TRBV27|TRBD2|-
TGTGCCAGCGGATTCCAGCCAACCGGACTAGCCGCCACCGGGGAGCTGTTTTTT
CASGFQPTGLAATGELFF
>TRBJ1-1|TRBV2|-|-
TGTGCCAGCTTCACGGGACACTGGAACACTGAAGCTTTCTTT
CASFTGHWNTEAFF
>TRBJ1-1|TRBV18|-|-
TGTGCCAGCTCACCCGTTGGCAGGGAGGACACTGAAGCTTTCTTT
CASSPVGREDTEAFF
>TRBJ1-1|TRBV20-1|-|-
TGCAGTGCTAGACAGTCCCTGGTGGCTTTCTTT
CSARQSLVAFF
>TRBJ1-5|TRBV9|TRBD1|-
TGTGCCAGCAGCGCAGGACAGGGTGTGGGTAAGCAGCCCCAACATTTT
CASSAGQGVGKQPQHF
>TRBJ2-3|TRBV4-3|TRBD2|-
TGCGCCAGCAGCCACTCCACTAGCGGGAGGGGAACAGATACGCAGTATTTT
CASSHSTSGRGTDTQYF
>TRBJ2-7|TRBV19|-|-
TGTGCCAGTAGTCAGAGGGGGACCCTGTCCTACGAGCAGTACTTC
CASSQRGTLSYEQYF
>TRBJ2-7|TRBV28|TRBD2|-
TGTGCCAGCAGTTCTTGGACTAGATACGAGCAGTACTTC
CASSSWTRYEQYF
>TRBJ1-5|TRBV30|TRBD1|-
TGTGCCTGGTCCGACAGGGTCCGACAGCCCCAGCATTTT
CAWSDRVRQPQHF
>TRBJ2-5|TRBV13|TRBD2|-
TGTGCCAGCAGCCCAGGACTAGCGGGGTACCAAGAGACCCAGTACTTC
CASSPGLAGYQETQYF
>TRBJ2-2|TRBV27|-|-
TGTGCCAGCAGACGACAGGACACCGGGGAGCTGTTTTTT
CASRRQDTGELFF